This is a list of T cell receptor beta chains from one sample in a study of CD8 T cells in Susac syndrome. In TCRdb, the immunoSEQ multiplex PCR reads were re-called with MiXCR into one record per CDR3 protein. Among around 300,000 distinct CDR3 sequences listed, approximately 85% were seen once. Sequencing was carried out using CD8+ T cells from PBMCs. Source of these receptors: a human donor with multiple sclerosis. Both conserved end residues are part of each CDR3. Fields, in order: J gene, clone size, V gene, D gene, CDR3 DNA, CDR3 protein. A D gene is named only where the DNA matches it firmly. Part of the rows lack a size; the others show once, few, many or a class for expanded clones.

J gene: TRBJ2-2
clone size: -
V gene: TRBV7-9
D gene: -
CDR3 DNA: TGTGCCAGCAGCCCCCTACAGCAGCTGTTTTTT
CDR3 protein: CASSPLQQLFF

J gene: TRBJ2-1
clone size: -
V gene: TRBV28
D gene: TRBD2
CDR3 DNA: TGTGCCAGCACGACTAGCGGGTGGCGTTACAATGAGCAGTTCTTC
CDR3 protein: CASTTSGWRYNEQFF

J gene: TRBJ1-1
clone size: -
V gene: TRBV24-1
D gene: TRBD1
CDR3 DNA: TGTGCCACCACCAGCGGGACAGGGCCGACTGAAGCTTTCTTT
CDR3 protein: CATTSGTGPTEAFF

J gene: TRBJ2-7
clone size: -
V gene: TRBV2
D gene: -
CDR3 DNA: TGTGCCAGCAGTGAGCCCGAGGAAGCCACGGCCTACGAGCAGTACTTC
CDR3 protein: CASSEPEEATAYEQYF

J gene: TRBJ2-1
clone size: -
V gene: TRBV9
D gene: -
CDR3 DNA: TGTGCCAGCAGCGTAGACAGGGCAAGCTCCTACAATGAGCAGTTCTTC
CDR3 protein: CASSVDRASSYNEQFF

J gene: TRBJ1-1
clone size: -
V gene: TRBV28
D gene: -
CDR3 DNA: TGTGCCAGCACTATTTCTGGGGGCTTGAACACTGAAGCTTTCTTT
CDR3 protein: CASTISGGLNTEAFF

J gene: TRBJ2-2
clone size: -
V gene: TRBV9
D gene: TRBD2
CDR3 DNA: TGTGCCAGCAGCGTCATAAGCGGGAGGGCCAACGGGGAGCTGTTTTTT
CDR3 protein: CASSVISGRANGELFF

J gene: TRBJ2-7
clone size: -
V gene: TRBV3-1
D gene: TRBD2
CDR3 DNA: TGTGCCAGCAGCGGAGTTACTAGCGCAAGCTCCTACGAGCAGTACTTC
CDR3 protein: CASSGVTSASSYEQYF

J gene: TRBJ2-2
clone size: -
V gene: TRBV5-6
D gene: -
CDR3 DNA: TGTGCCAGCAGCTTGGCGGGTTCGAACACCGGGGAGCTGTTTTTT
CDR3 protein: CASSLAGSNTGELFF

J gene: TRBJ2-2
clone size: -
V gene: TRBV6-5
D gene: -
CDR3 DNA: TGTGCCAGCAGTTACTCTGGGGACACCGGGGAGCTGTTTTTT
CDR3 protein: CASSYSGDTGELFF

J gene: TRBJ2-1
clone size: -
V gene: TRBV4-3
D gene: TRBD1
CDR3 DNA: TGCGCCAGCAGCCAAGATGAGACCTGGCGGGACAGGGATCACAATGAGCAGTTCTTC
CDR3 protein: CASSQDETWRDRDHNEQFF

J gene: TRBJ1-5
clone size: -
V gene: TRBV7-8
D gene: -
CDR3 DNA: TGTGCCAGCAGCTTAGGCTCAAGCGGGGGGGCGACGAAGTTTCAGCCCCAGCATTTT
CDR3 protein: CASSLGSSGGATKFQPQHF

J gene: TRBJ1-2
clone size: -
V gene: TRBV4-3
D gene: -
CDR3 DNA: TGCGCCAGCAGCCAAGACCCTCACCCCCACTATGGCTACACCTTC
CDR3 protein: CASSQDPHPHYGYTF

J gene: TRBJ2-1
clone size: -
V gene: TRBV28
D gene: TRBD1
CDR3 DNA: TGTGCCAGCAACCAGGGGGCCGAGCAGTTCTTC
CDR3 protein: CASNQGAEQFF

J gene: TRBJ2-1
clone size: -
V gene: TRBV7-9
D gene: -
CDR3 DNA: TGTGCCAGCAGCTCAGGGGGCGGGAGGGCCTGGGAGCAGTTCTTC
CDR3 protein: CASSSGGGRAWEQFF

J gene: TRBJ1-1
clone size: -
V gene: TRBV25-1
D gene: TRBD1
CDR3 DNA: TGTGCCAGCAGTTATGGGACAGTAGGCACTGAAGCTTTCTTT
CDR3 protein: CASSYGTVGTEAFF

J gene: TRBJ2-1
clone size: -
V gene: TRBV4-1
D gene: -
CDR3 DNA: TGCGCCAGCAGCCAAGTACAGGCCAATGAGCAGTTCTTC
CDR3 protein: CASSQVQANEQFF

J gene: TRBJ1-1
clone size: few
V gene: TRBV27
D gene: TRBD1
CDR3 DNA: TGTGCCAGCAGGGGACAGGGGACTGAAGCTTTCTTT
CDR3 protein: CASRGQGTEAFF

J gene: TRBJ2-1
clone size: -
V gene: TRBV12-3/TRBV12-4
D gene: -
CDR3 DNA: TGTGCCAGCAGTCTCTTAGGGGCACCGTTAAACTTCTACAATGAGCAGTTCTTC
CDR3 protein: CASSLLGAPLNFYNEQFF

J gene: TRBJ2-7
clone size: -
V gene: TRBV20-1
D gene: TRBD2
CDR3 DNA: TGCAGTGCTAGAGGTAGCGGGCGAGCCTACGAGCAGTACTTC
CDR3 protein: CSARGSGRAYEQYF

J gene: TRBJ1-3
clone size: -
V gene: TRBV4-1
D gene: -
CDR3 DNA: TGCGCCAGCAGCCCAGAAAGCTCTGGAAACACCATATATTTT
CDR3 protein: CASSPESSGNTIYF

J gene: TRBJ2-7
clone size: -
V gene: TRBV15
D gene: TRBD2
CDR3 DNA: TGTGCCACCAGCACAGGCGGGGGCTCCTACGAGCAGTACTTC
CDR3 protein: CATSTGGGSYEQYF

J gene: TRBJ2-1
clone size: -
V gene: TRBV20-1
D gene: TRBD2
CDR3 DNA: TGCAGTGCTAGAGATCTGCGGGAGAGACAATACAATGAGCAGTTCTTC
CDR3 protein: CSARDLRERQYNEQFF

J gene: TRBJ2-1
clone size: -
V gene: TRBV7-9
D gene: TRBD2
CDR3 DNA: TGTGCCAGCAGCTTTGGAGCGGGAGTAAATGAGCAGTTCTTC
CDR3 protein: CASSFGAGVNEQFF

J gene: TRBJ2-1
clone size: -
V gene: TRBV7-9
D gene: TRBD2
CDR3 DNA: TGTGCCAGCAGCCCCCCGACTAGCGGGAGCCCCCTAGAGCAGTTCTTC
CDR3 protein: CASSPPTSGSPLEQFF

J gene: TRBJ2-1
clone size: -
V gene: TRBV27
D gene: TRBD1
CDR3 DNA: TGTGCCAGCAGTTTTGAGGGGGCGTCGCTATTAGAGCAGTTCTTC
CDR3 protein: CASSFEGASLLEQFF

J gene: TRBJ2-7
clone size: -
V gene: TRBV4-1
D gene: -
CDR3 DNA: TGCGCCAGCAGCCAAGATCCGTGGGATCTACCCTACGAGCAGTACTTC
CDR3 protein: CASSQDPWDLPYEQYF

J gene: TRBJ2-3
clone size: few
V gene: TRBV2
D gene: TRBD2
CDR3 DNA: TGTGCCAGCAGTGAGGGAGGGACGGGACTTCTCGATACGCAGTATTTT
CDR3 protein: CASSEGGTGLLDTQYF

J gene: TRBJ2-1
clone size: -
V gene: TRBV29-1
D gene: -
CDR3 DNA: TGCAGCGTTGAAGGGCTAGACCACGTCAATGAGCAGTTCTTC
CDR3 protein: CSVEGLDHVNEQFF

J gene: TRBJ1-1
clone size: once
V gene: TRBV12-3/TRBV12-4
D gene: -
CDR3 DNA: TGTGCCATTGACAGTTCCACTGAAGCTTTCTTT
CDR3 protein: CAIDSSTEAFF

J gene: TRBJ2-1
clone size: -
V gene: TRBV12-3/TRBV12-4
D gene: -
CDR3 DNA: TGTGCCAGCAGCCGTGGACGGATCAATGAGCAGTTCTTC
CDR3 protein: CASSRGRINEQFF

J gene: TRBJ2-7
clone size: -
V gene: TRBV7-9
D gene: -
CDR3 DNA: TGTGCCAGCAGCTTAGTTGAACACGAGCAGTACTTC
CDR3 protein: CASSLVEHEQYF

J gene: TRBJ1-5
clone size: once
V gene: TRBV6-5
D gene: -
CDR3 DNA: TGTGCCAGCAGTTATCGGACGGATAGCAATCAGCCCCAGCATTTT
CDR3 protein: CASSYRTDSNQPQHF

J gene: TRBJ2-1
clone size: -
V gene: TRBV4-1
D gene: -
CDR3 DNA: TGCGCCAGCAGCCAACGGGGGACCGTGGGGCCCTACAATGAGCAGTTCTTC
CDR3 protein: CASSQRGTVGPYNEQFF

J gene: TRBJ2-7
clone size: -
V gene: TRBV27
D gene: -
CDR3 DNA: TGTGCCAGCAGTTTATCTTCCCCCTACGAGCAGTACTTC
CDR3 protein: CASSLSSPYEQYF

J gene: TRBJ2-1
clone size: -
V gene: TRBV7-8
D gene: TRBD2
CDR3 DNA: TGTGCCAGCAGCTTAGCGGCTAGCGGCCTTTACAATGAGCAGTTCTTC
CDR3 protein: CASSLAASGLYNEQFF

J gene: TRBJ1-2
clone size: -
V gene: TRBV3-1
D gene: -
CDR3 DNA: TGTGCCAGCAGCCAAGTTCCGTGGGTCCCCGATGGCCCAGCTAACTATGGCTACACCTTC
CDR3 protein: CASSQVPWVPDGPANYGYTF

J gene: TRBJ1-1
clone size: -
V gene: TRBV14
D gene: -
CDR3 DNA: TGTGCCAGCAGCCCGCGGGGGTTATTCCAAGCTTTCTTT
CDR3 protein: CASSPRGLFQAFF

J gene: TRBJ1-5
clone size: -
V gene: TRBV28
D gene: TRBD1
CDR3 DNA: TGTGCCAGCAGAATGATAACCCCGGCAGGGGGAAGGAATCAGCCCCAGCATTTT
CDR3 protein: CASRMITPAGGRNQPQHF

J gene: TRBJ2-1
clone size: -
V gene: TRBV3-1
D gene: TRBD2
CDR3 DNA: TGTGCCAGCAGCCAAGGAGGCATAGCGGGAGGGCCTCTTGAGCAGTTCTTC
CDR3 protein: CASSQGGIAGGPLEQFF

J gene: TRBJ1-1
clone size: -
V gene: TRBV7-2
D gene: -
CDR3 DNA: TGTGCCAGCAGCCCGCGGAACTTGAACACTGAAGCTTTCTTT
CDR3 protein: CASSPRNLNTEAFF

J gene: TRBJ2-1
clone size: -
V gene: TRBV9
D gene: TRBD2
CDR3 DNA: TGTGCCAGCAGCGTAGACGGACTAGTCGGTGAGCAGTTCTTC
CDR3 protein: CASSVDGLVGEQFF

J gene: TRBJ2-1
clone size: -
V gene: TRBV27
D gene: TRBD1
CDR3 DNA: TGTGCCAGCAGTTTGGGGGGACAGGTCCATGAGCAGTTCTTC
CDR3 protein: CASSLGGQVHEQFF

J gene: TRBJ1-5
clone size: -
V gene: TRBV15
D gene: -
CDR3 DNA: TGTGCCACCAGCAGAGACCGGGACCTTGGCCAGCCCCAGCATTTT
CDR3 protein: CATSRDRDLGQPQHF

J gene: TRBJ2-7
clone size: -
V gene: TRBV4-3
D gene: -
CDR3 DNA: TGCGCCAGCAGCCAAGTCTGGGACATCTCCTACGAGCAGTACTTC
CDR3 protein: CASSQVWDISYEQYF

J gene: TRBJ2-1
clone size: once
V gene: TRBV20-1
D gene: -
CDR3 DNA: TGCAGTGCTAGACGGGAGAGCTACAATGAGCAGTTCTTC
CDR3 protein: CSARRESYNEQFF

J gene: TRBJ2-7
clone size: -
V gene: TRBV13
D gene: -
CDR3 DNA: TGTGCCAGCAGCTTAAGTCCCAGTAGCTCCTACGAGCAGTACTTC
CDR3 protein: CASSLSPSSSYEQYF

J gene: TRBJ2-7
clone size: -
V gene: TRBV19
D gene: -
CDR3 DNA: TGTGCCAGTAGTATAGATGGCAGGGTGAGTTTCTACGAGCAGTACTTC
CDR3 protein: CASSIDGRVSFYEQYF

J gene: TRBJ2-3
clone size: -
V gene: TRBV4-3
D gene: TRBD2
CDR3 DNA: TGCGCCAGCAGCGGGGGGCATTCGGCTCCCTCCGGAGCGGGAGGGCGAGATACGCAGTATTTT
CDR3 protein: CASSGGHSAPSGAGGRDTQYF

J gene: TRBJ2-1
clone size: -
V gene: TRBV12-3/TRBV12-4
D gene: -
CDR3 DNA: TGTGCCAGCAGCCATCGGACCCAATACAATGAGCAGTTCTTC
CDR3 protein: CASSHRTQYNEQFF

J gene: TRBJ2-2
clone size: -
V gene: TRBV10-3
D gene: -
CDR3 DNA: TGTGCCATCAGTGACAGGGTGGAGACCGGGGAGCTGTTTTTT
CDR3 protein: CAISDRVETGELFF

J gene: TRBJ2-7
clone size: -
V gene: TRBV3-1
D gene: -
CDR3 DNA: TGTGCCAGCAGCCAAGGGTCAGCTGGCTACGAGCAGTACTTC
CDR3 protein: CASSQGSAGYEQYF

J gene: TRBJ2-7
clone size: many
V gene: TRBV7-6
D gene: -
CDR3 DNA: TGTGCCAGCGGCCGAGGGGCACACTACGAGCAGTACTTC
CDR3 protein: CASGRGAHYEQYF

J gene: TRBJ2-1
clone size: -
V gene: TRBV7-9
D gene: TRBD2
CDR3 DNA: TGCGGGGCGGGAGACTACAATGAGCAGTTCTTC
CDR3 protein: CGAGDYNEQFF

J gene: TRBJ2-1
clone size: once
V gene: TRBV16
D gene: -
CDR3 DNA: TGTGCCAGCAGCCAATCCAGGGCAGGGGCCCTTGAGCAGTTCTTC
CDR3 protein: CASSQSRAGALEQFF